The 10 T cell receptor beta chains given below trace back to one sample, sequenced in a study of shared clonotypes between healthy human individuals. TCRdb's copy holds only in-frame clones and misses some; the assay was immunoSEQ multiplex PCR. Of some 1,400,000 clones detected, 96% appear once; the ten largest clones hold approximately 1%. The source material was naive CD4+ T cells sorted from blood. Subset given: CD45RA+ positively selected. Source of these receptors: a man under 40 in good health.

This chain connects TRBV27 to TRBJ2-3; 7 bases map to TRBD2. CDR1 MNHEY and CDR2 SMNVEV come from the germline V gene (reference sequence). The CDR3 covers 14 residues. V shed 5 bases, J shed 14 bases, and the junction held 16 bases outside the gene matches. The CDR3 is CASSRETSPMVAYF. CDR3 DNA sequence: TGTGCCAGCAGTAGGGAGACTAGCCCGATGGTAGCGTATTTT.

This clone was recorded once. V is TRBV5-6 and J is TRBJ2-3; D unclear. The CDR3 consists of 13 residues. Trimming shortened V by 2 bases and J by 4 bases, and 8 bases separated the two germline ends. Germline CDR1 SGHDT, CDR2 YYEEEE. CDR3 sequence reads: CASSFQGPDTQYF. The CDR3, as DNA: TGTGCCAGCAGCTTTCAAGGGCCAGATACGCAGTATTTT.

This rearrangement joins TRBV7-9 to TRBJ2-5; no clear D. This CDR3 contains 13 residues. Between the trimmed V and J ends, which lost 5 bases and 5 bases, there was a span of 12 bases. The germline CDR1 and CDR2 sequences are SEHNR and FQNEAQ (reference sequence). CDR3 sequence: CASSPPSRETQYF. Here the CDR3 DNA reads TGTGCCAGCAGCCCGCCTTCGAGGGAGACCCAGTACTTC.

The CDR3 DNA reads as TGCGCCAGCAGTTCCGGGACAGGCATCTACAATGAGCAGTTCTTC. Amino acid sequence: CASSSGTGIYNEQFF. This chain uses TRBV10-1 with TRBJ2-1, with 8 bases aligning to TRBD1. Germline trimming cut 5 bases from V and 3 bases from J; bases unmatched to any gene: 6. Germline V lookup: CDR1 WNHNN, CDR2 SYGVQD (reference sequence). This CDR3 is 15 amino acids long.

The chain carries TRBV28 and TRBJ2-7; tentatively, D is TRBD1 (6 bases). CDR1 and CDR2 from the germline V gene are MDHEN and SYDVKM. The CDR3 runs 15 residues. V lost 5 bases and J 5 bases, leaving 19 bases between the germline ends. In DNA, the CDR3 is TGTGCCAGCAGTCAGATCCTGGGGGCGCGAAACGAGCAGTACTTC. Its protein product is CASSQILGARNEQYF.

Points on this clone: This sample includes further DNA sequences coding for the same CDR3. V is TRBV5-1 and J is TRBJ2-2; no clear D. V was pared by 0 bases and J by 5 bases, with 8 bases between. The CDR3 spans 14 residues. Germline V gene data show CDR1 as SGHRS and CDR2 as YFSETQ. The CDR3, as DNA: TGCGCCAGCAGCTTGGTGGGAACAACCGGGGAGCTGTTTTTT. Translated, it gives CASSLVGTTGELFF.

The rearrangement uses TRBV9 and TRBJ2-4, with 9 bases fitting TRBD1. CDR3 size: 15 residues. Germline CDR1 and CDR2: SGDLS and YYNGEE. The V segment lost 0 bases and the J segment 6 bases; nucleotides outside the gene matches: 4. The CDR3 DNA is TGTGCCAGCAGCGTAGGAGGGACAGGGACAAACATTCAGTACTTC. It is translated as CASSVGGTGTNIQYF.

V gene TRBV5-1 combines with J gene TRBJ1-1; 9 bases agree with TRBD1. CDR1 and CDR2 (germline): SGHRS, YFSETQ. This CDR3 has 15 amino acids. J gave up 4 bases and V 4 bases, and 8 bases lay outside the gene matches. The CDR3 nucleotides are TGCGCCAGCAGCGAAAACAGGGGGCGGGTCACTGAAGCTTTCTTT. Its translation is CASSENRGRVTEAFF.

This sequence joins TRBV30 and TRBJ1-3, with D perhaps matching TRBD1 (6 bases). Trimming removed 2 bases from V and 5 bases from J, with 19 bases in between. The germline V gene has CDR1 GTSNPN and CDR2 SVGIG (reference sequence). The CDR3 runs to 16 residues. The CDR3: CAWSTSGTTGRNTIYF. The CDR3 DNA is TGTGCCTGGAGTACCTCCGGCACGACAGGACGAAACACCATATATTTT.

The J gene is TRBJ2-7, the V gene TRBV10-3; no firm D call. The CDR3 spans 14 residues. V was trimmed by 2 bases and J by 3 bases, leaving 11 bases between them. The germline CDR1 and CDR2 sequences are ENHRY and SYGVKD. The CDR3 nucleotides read TGTGCCATCAGTGAGCTCAGACACAGCTACGAGCAGTACTTC. Residues: CAISELRHSYEQYF.